These 19 T cell receptor beta chains originate from one sample sequenced in a study of blood T cell repertoires in COVID-19. Generated by immunoSEQ multiplex PCR, the TCRdb table keeps only in-frame clones and is missing some. The data contain about 210,000 clones, about 85% of them singletons. The sequencing input was peripheral blood. The receptor set was obtained from a man aged 55 to 70 with COVID-19, enrolled during active disease.

This chain joins TRBV6-1 and TRBJ1-2, with 8 bases matching TRBD1. Germline CDR1 and CDR2: MNHNS and SASEGT. The trim removed 2 bases at V and 4 bases at J, leaving 6 bases unmatched. CDR3 length: 15 amino acids. The DNA of the CDR3 is TGTGCCAGCAGTGAAATGACAGGGGTTTCCTATGGCTACACCTTC. Residues: CASSEMTGVSYGYTF.

This clone was detected ten times or more. The CDR3 reads CASRLVIRVGDRGNQPQHF. The CDR3 DNA reads as TGTGCAAGTCGCTTAGTGATCCGCGTTGGGGACAGGGGCAATCAGCCCCAGCATTTT. The rearrangement joins TRBV12-2 to TRBJ1-5; TRBD1 was called by the table and not checked on the DNA. TRBV12-2 is a pseudogene. The CDR3 contains 19 residues.

The V call is TRBV5-1, the J call TRBJ2-5; D not certain. From germline, CDR1 is SGHRS and CDR2 YFSETQ. V lost 5 bases to trimming and J lost 4 bases, with 12 bases between them. The CDR3 consists of 13 residues. Here the CDR3 reads CASSLTPRETQYF. In DNA form, the CDR3 reads TGCGCCAGCAGTTTGACCCCTAGAGAGACCCAGTACTTC.

The chain employs TRBV3-1 (or the pseudogene TRBV3-2) and TRBJ1-1; possible D gene TRBD1, 5 bases. CDR1 LGHDT and CDR2 YNNKEL come from the germline V gene (reference sequence). The CDR3 sequence is 13 residues long. The V end lost 4 bases, the J end lost 6 bases, and 12 bases lay between the germline ends. The CDR3 is CASSPRERAEAFF. DNA for the CDR3: TGTGCCAGCAGCCCCAGGGAAAGGGCTGAAGCTTTCTTT.

The chain joins TRBV7-2 to TRBJ2-7; TRBD1 is a possible D gene (6 bases). The V end lost 5 bases, the J end lost 0 bases, and 14 bases lay between the germline ends. The CDR3 covers 15 residues. Germline V CDR1 and CDR2: SGHTA, FQGNSA. The CDR3 here is CASSRTGTSSYEQYF. The DNA for the CDR3 is TGTGCCAGCAGCCGTACCGGGACATCCTCCTACGAGCAGTACTTC.

The V and J genes are TRBV5-1 and TRBJ1-3; 7 bases are shared with TRBD1. V shed 4 bases and J 0 bases; nucleotides not matched to a gene: 4. The germline CDR1 and CDR2 sequences are SGHRS and YFSETQ. The CDR3 spans 15 residues. The CDR3: CASSLGTASGNTIYF. DNA of the CDR3: TGCGCCAGCAGCCTAGGGACAGCCTCTGGAAACACCATATATTTT.

V usage is TRBV18 and J usage is TRBJ2-1; 8 bases are shared with TRBD1. Trimming cost V 5 bases and J 0 bases; bases outside gene matches: 0. CDR3 length equals 14 residues. Looked up from germline, CDR1 is KGHSH and CDR2 is LQKENI. The CDR3 DNA follows: TGTGCCAGCTCAACAGGGGGCTCCTACAATGAGCAGTTCTTC. Translation: CASSTGGSYNEQFF.

This clone was picked up a small number of times. The chain recombines TRBV10-1 with TRBJ1-5, with D possibly TRBD1 on 6 matching bases. This CDR3 is built from 14 residues. Trimming shortened V by 7 bases and J by 2 bases, and 12 bases separated the two germline ends. The germline V gene has CDR1 WNHNN and CDR2 SYGVQD (reference sequence). The CDR3 protein is CASTPRGGNQPQHF. CDR3 DNA sequence: TGCGCCAGCACCCCCAGGGGCGGCAATCAGCCCCAGCATTTT.

The chain employs TRBV21-1 and TRBJ2-7; no DNA check was done on the table's D call, TRBD1. TRBV21-1 corresponds to a pseudogene. The CDR3 is made up of 14 amino acids. The CDR3 here is CASSKGQGTFEQYF. The CDR3 DNA follows: TGTGCCAGCAGCAAAGGACAGGGGACGTTCGAGCAGTACTTC.

This clone was observed many times. The CDR3 here is CASSASSTGSQPQHF. The CDR3 DNA is TGTGCCAGCAGCGCTAGCTCGACAGGGAGTCAGCCCCAGCATTTT. V usage is TRBV27 and J usage is TRBJ1-5, with 7 bases matching TRBD1. V shed 6 bases and J 6 bases; nucleotides not matched to a gene: 11. CDR3 length: 15 residues. From germline, CDR1 is MNHEY and CDR2 SMNVEV (reference sequence).

The chain recombines TRBV5-1 with TRBJ1-3; a possible D gene is TRBD1 (6 bases). Germline V gives CDR1 SGHRS, CDR2 YFSETQ. Trimming took 4 bases from V and 0 from J, leaving 11 bases between them. The CDR3 runs to 15 residues. The CDR3 DNA reads as TGCGCCAGCAGCCCGGACAGACACTCTGGAAACACCATATATTTT. Translation: CASSPDRHSGNTIYF.

The chain has TRBV19 and TRBJ2-3; D is possibly TRBD2 (6 bases). The V end lost 8 bases, the J end lost 0 bases, and 12 bases lay between the germline ends. The CDR3 covers 14 residues. Germline CDR1 LNHDA, CDR2 SQIVND (reference sequence). CDR3 amino acids: CASRAGSSTDTQYF. The CDR3 nucleotides are TGTGCCAGTCGAGCGGGCTCTAGCACAGATACGCAGTATTTT.

The chain joins TRBV6-2 or TRBV6-3 to TRBJ1-1; no firm D call. There are 12 residues in the CDR3. V gave up 2 bases and J gave up 1 base, with 2 bases separating them. The germline CDR1 and CDR2 sequences are MNHEY and SVGEGT. The DNA for the CDR3 is TGTGCCAGCAGTTACCAGAACACTGAAGCTTTCTTT. This codes for CASSYQNTEAFF.

The chain has TRBV3-1 (or the pseudogene TRBV3-2) and TRBJ1-4; D perhaps matches TRBD1 (5 bases). Germline V gene sequence: CDR1 LGHDT, CDR2 YNNKEL (reference sequence). V lost 1 base and J 7 bases, leaving 10 bases between the germline ends. This CDR3 is 14 amino acids long. CDR3 nucleotides: TGTGCCAGCAGCCAAGCAGGGAAAGGTGAAAAACTGTTTTTT. It codes for CASSQAGKGEKLFF.

CDR3 DNA: TGTGCCACCAGTGATTTGTTCCTAGCGGGGCAGTTCTTC. This sequence encodes CATSDLFLAGQFF. The chain employs TRBV24-1 and TRBJ2-1; 8 bases align to TRBD2. Germline CDR1 KGHDR, CDR2 SFDVKD. This CDR3 spans 13 amino acids. V lost 0 bases to trimming and J lost 12 bases; unmatched junction nucleotides: 3.

J is TRBJ2-2 and V is TRBV27; TRBD1 agrees at 7 bases. The CDR3 totals 15 residues. Trimming at V came to 7 bases and at J to 4 bases, leaving 9 bases not matched to a gene. Germline lookup yields CDR1 MNHEY and CDR2 SMNVEV (reference sequence). Written as DNA, the CDR3 is TGTGCCAGCAATCCACAGGGGTGGAGCACCGGGGAGCTGTTTTTT. It yields the protein CASNPQGWSTGELFF.

CDR3 DNA: TGTGCCATCAGTGGTGAGACTAGCAGAAATGAGCAGTTCTTC. It translates to CAISGETSRNEQFF. The chain couples TRBV10-3 to TRBJ2-1; 7 positions match TRBD2. CDR1 and CDR2 (germline): ENHRY, SYGVKD. V lost 4 bases to trimming and J lost 7 bases; unmatched junction nucleotides: 7. The CDR3 contains 14 residues.

The chain uses TRBV7-8 and TRBJ1-2; TRBD1 matches at 7 bases. The germline CDR1 and CDR2 sequences are SGHVS and FQNEAQ. V dropped 6 bases and J dropped 7; count of bases not matched to a gene: 23. This CDR3 spans 18 amino acids. The CDR3 region is CASSSSGTVAQYVGGYTF. The CDR3 DNA reads as TGTGCCAGCAGTTCATCCGGGACAGTTGCACAGTACGTTGGTGGCTACACCTTC.

This rearrangement joins TRBV6-2 or TRBV6-3 to TRBJ1-1; D call uncertain. Germline CDR1 is MNHEY and CDR2 is SVGEGT. V was clipped by 0 bases and J by 1 base, with 9 bases between them. This CDR3 has 15 amino acids. DNA for the CDR3: TGTGCCAGCAGTTACTCGATCGGAGGGAACACTGAAGCTTTCTTT. Translation gives CASSYSIGGNTEAFF.